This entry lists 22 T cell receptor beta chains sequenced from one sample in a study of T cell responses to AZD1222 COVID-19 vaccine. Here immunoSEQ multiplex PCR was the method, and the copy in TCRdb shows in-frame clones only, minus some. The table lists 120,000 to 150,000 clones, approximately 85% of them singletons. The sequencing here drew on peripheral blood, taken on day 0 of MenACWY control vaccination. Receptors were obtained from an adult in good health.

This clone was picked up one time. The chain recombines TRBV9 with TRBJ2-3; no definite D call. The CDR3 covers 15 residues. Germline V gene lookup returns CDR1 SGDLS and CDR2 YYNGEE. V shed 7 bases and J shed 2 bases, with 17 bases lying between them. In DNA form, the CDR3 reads TGTGCCAGCGCGGCCCCCCAAAGCTTCACAGATACGCAGTATTTT. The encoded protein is CASAAPQSFTDTQYF.

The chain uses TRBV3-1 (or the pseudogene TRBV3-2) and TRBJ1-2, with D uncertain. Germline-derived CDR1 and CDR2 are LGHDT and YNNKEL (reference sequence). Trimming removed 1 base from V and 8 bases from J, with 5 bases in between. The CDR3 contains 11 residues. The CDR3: CASSQGRGYTF. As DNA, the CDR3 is TGTGCCAGCAGCCAAGGGCGGGGCTACACCTTC.

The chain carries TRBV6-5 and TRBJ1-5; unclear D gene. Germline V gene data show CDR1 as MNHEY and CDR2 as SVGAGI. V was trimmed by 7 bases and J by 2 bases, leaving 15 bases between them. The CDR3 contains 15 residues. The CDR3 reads CASTAAGFGNQPQHF. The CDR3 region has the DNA TGTGCCAGCACCGCCGCGGGGTTCGGCAATCAGCCCCAGCATTTT.

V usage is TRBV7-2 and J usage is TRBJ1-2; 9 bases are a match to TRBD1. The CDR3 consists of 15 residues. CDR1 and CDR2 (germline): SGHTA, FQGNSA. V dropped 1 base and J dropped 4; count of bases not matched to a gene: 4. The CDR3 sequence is CASSLGDRELYGYTF. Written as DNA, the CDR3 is TGTGCCAGCAGCTTAGGGGACAGGGAGCTCTATGGCTACACCTTC.

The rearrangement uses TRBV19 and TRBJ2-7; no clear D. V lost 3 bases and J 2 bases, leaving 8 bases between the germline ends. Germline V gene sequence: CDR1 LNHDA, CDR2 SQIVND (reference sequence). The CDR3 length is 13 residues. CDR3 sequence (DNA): TGTGCCAGTAGTATGACGGCTACCTACGAGCAGTACTTC. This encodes CASSMTATYEQYF.

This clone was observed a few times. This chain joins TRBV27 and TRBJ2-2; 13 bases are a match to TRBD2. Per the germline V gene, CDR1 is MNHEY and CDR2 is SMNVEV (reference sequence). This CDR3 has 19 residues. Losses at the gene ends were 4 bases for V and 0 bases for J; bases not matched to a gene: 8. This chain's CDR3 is CASSSPGLAGSTNTGELFF. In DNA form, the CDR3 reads TGTGCCAGCAGTTCGCCGGGACTAGCGGGGTCAACGAACACCGGGGAGCTGTTTTTT.

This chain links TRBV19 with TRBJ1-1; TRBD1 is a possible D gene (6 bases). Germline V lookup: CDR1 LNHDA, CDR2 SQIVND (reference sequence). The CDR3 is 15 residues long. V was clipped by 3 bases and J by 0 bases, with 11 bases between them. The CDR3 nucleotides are TGTGCCAGTAGTATTTCAACAGGGATGAACACTGAAGCTTTCTTT. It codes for CASSISTGMNTEAFF.

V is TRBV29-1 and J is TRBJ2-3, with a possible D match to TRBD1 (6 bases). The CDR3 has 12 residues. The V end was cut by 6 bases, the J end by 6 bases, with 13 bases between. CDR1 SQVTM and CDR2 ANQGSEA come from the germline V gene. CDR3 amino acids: CSVNRDGDTQYF. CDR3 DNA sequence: TGCAGCGTGAACAGGGACGGCGATACGCAGTATTTT.

Written as DNA, the CDR3 is TGTGCCAGCAGCTTAGGTGGTCAGCCCCAGCATTTT. It specifies CASSLGGQPQHF. J is TRBJ1-5 and V is TRBV7-2; D unresolved. Germline lookup yields CDR1 SGHTA and CDR2 FQGNSA. The CDR3 has 12 residues. Between the trimmed V and J ends, which lost 1 base and 6 bases, there was a span of 4 bases.

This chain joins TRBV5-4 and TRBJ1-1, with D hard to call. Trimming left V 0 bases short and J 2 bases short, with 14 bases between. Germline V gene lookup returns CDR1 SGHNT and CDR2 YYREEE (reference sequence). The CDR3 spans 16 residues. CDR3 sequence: CASSLASVRGNTEAFF. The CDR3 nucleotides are TGTGCCAGCAGCTTGGCCTCCGTCCGGGGAAACACTGAAGCTTTCTTT.

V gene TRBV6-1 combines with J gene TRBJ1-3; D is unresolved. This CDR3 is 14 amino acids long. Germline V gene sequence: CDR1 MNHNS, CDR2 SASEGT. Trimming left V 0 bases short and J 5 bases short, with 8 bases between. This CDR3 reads CASSEASPRNTIYF. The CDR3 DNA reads TGTGCCAGCAGTGAAGCCAGTCCTCGAAACACCATATATTTT.

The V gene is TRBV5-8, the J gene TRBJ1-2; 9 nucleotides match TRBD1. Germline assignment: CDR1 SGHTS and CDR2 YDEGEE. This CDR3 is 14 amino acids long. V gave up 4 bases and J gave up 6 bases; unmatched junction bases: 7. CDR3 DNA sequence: TGTGCCAGCAGCCTGAGGGACAGGGTCCATGGCTACACCTTC. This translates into CASSLRDRVHGYTF.

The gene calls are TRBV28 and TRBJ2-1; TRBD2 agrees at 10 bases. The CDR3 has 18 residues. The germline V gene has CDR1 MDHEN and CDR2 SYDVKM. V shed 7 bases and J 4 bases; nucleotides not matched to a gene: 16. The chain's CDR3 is CASTSGGASGGPYNEQFF. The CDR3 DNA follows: TGTGCCAGCACCAGTGGAGGGGCTAGCGGGGGCCCGTACAATGAGCAGTTCTTC.

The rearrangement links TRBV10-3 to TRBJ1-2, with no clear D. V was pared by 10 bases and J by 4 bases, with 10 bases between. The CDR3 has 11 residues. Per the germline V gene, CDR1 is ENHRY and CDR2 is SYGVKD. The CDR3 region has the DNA TGTGCCACCCATGATTCCTATGGCTACACCTTC. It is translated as CATHDSYGYTF.

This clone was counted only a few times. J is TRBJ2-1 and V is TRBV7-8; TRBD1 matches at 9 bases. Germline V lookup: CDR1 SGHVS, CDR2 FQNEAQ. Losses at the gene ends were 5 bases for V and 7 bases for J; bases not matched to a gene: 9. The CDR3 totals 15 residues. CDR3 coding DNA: TGTGCCAGCAGCCTCAGACAGGGGGGTTCAAATGAGCAGTTCTTC. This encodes CASSLRQGGSNEQFF.

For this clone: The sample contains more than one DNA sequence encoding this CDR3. The CDR3 nucleotides are TGTGCCAGCTCACCAAGGGGGTCTGGGGCCAACGTCCTGACTTTC. Protein sequence: CASSPRGSGANVLTF. J is TRBJ2-6 and V is TRBV18; perhaps TRBD1 as D (6 bases). The germline gives CDR1 KGHSH, CDR2 LQKENI. With 2 bases removed from V and 1 base from J, the gap between germline ends came to 6 bases. CDR3 length: 15 residues.

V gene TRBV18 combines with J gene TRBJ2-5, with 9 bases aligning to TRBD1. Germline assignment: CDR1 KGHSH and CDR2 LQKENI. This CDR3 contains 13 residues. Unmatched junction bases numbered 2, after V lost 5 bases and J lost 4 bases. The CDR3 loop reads CASSKGQGETQYF. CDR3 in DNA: TGTGCCAGCTCAAAGGGACAGGGAGAGACCCAGTACTTC. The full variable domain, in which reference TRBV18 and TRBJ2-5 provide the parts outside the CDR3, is NAGVMQNPRHLVRRRGQEARLRCSPMKGHSHVYWYRQLPEEGLKFMVYLQKENIIDESGMPKERFSAEFPKEGPSILRIQQVVRGDSAAYFCASSKGQGETQYFGPGTRLLVL.

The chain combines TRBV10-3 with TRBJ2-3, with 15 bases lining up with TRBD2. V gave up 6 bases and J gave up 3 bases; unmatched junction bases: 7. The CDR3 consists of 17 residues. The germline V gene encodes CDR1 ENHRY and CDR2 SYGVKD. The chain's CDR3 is CAISGLAGGVGTDTQYF. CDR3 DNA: TGTGCCATCAGCGGACTAGCGGGGGGGGTTGGGACAGATACGCAGTATTTT.

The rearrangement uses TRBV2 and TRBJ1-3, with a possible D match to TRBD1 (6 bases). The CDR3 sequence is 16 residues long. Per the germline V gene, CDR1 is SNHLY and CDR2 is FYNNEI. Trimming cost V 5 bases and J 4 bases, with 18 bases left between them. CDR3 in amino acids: CASSLDSPTSGNTIYF. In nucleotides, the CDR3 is TGTGCCAGCAGTCTGGACAGCCCTACGTCGGGAAACACCATATATTTT.

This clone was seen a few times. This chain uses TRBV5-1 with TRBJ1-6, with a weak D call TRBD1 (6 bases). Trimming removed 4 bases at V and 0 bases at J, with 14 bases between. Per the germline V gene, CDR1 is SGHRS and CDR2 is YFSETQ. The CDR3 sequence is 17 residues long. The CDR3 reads CASSPRTESSYNSPLHF. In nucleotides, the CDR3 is TGCGCCAGCAGCCCAAGGACAGAGAGCTCCTATAATTCACCCCTCCACTTT.

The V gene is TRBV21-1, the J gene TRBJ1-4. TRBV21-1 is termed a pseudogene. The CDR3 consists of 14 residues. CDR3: CASSKATGNEKLFF. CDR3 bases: TGTGCCAGCAGCAAAGCGACGGGGAATGAAAAACTGTTTTTT.

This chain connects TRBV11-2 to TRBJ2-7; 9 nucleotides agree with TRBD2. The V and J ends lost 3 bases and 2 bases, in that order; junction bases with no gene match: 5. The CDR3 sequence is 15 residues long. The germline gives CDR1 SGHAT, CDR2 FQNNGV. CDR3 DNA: TGTGCCAGCAGCTTCTCGCGGGGGGGCCCCTACGAGCAGTACTTC. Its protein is CASSFSRGGPYEQYF.